Sequencing of this T cell receptor (beta chain) was carried out in a study of T-cell reconstitution after alpha-beta-depleted transplantation in children. The CDR3 has 16 residues. Trimming left V 5 bases short and J 0 bases short, with 13 bases between. Germline CDR1 SEHNR, CDR2 FQNEAQ (reference sequence). Unique molecular identifiers were used in preparing the TCRbeta library. TCRdb ran MiXCR on the PCR reads and lists one entry per CDR3 protein. This sample has 200,000 to 250,000 distinct CDR3 sequences, with around 9.6% found just once. This clonotype was seen ten or more times. The rearrangement links TRBV7-9 to TRBJ2-2; the D gene is possibly TRBD1 (8 bases). This TCR was recovered from a human donor who donated a stem cell graft to a child with acute lymphoblastic leukemia. Sequenced here: PBMCs from the stem cell graft donor, sampled from the stem cell graft. The CDR3 nucleotides read TGTGCCAGCAGCACCACAGGGGGGGCGAACACCGGGGAGCTGTTTTTT. Amino acid sequence: CASSTTGGANTGELFF.